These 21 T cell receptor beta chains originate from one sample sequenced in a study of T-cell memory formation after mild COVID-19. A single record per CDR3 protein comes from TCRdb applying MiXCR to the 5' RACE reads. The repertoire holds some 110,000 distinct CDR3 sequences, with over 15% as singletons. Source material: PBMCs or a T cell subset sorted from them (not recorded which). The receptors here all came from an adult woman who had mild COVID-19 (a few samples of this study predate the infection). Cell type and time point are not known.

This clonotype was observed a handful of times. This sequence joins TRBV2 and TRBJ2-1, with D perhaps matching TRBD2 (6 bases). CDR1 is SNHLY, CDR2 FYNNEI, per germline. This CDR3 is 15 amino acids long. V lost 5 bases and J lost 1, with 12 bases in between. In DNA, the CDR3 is TGTGCCAGCAGTCCAACTAGCTTGTCCTACAATGAGCAGTTCTTC. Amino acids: CASSPTSLSYNEQFF.

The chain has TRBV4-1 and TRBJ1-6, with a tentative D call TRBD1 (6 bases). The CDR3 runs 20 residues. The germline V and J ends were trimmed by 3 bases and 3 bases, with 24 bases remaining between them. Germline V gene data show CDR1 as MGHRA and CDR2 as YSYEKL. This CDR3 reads CASSQKQGLPEALYNSPLHF. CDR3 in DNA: TGCGCCAGCAGCCAGAAACAGGGACTTCCCGAGGCCCTCTATAATTCACCCCTCCACTTT.

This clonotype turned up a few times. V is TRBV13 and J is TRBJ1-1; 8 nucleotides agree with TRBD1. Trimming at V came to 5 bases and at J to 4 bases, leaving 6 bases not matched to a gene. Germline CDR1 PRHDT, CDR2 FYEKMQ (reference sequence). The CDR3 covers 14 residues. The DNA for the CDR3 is TGTGCCAGCAGCCCGGGACAGGAGGGCACTGAAGCTTTCTTT. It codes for CASSPGQEGTEAFF.

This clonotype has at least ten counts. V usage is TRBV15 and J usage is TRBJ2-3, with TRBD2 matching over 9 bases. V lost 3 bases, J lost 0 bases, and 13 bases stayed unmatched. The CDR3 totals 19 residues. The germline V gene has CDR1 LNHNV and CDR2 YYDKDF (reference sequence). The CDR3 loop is CATSSGGTSQSSSTDTQYF. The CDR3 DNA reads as TGTGCCACCAGCAGTGGCGGGACTAGCCAAAGCTCGAGCACAGATACGCAGTATTTT.

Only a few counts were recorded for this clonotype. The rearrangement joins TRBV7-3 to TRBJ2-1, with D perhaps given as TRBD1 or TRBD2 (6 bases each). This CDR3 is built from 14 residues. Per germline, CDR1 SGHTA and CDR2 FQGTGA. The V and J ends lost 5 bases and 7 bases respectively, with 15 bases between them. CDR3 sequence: CASSRWGAGNEQFF. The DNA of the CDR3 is TGTGCCAGCAGCCGGTGGGGGGCCGGGAATGAGCAGTTCTTC.

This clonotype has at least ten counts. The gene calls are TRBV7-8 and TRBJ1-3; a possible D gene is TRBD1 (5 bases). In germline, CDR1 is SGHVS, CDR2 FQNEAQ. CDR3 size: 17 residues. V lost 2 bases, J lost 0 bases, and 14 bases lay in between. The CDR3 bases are TGTGCCAGCAGCTTATGGGGGATTCTCTCCTCTGGAAACACCATATATTTT. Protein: CASSLWGILSSGNTIYF.

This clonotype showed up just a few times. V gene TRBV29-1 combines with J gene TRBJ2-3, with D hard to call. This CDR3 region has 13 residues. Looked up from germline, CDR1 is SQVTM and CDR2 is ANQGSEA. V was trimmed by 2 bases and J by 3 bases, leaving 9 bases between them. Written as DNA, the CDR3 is TGCAGCGTTGAACCGGGTTTGACAGATACGCAGTATTTT. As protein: CSVEPGLTDTQYF.

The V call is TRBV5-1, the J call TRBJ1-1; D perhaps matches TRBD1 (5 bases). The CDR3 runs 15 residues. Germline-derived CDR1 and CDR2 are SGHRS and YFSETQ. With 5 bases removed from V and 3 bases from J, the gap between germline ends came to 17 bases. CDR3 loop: CASRNGEGADTEAFF. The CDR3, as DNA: TGCGCCAGCAGGAATGGGGAAGGGGCGGACACTGAAGCTTTCTTT.

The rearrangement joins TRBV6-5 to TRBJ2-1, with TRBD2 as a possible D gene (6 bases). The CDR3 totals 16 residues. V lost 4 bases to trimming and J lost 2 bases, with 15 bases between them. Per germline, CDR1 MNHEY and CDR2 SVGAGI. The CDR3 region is CASSSRWEDTYNEQFF. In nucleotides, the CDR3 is TGTGCCAGCAGTTCTAGATGGGAGGATACCTACAATGAGCAGTTCTTC.

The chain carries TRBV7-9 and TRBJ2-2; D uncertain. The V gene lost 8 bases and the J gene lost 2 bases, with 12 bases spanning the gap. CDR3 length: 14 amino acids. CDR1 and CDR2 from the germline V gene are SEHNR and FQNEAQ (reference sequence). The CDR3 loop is CASHLEANTGELFF. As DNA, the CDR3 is TGTGCCAGCCACCTCGAGGCCAACACCGGGGAGCTGTTTTTT.

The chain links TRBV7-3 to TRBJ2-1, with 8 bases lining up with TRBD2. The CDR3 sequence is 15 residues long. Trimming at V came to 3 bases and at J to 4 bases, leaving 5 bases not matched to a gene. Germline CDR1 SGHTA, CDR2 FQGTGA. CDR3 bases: TGTGCCAGCAGCTTTTCCGCGGGAGGTTACAATGAGCAGTTCTTC. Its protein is CASSFSAGGYNEQFF.

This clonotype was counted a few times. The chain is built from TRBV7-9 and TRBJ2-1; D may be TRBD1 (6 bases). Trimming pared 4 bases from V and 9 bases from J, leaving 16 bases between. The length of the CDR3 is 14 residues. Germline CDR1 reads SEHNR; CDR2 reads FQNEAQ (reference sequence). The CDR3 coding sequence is TGTGCCAGCAGCTCCCCGGGACACACAACTGAGCAGTTCTTC. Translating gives CASSSPGHTTEQFF.

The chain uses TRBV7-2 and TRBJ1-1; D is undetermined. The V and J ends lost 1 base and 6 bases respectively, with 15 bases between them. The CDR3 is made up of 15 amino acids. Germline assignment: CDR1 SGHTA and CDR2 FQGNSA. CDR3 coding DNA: TGTGCCAGCAGCTTAGAAGTGGTTGGGATCGCTGAAGCTTTCTTT. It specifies CASSLEVVGIAEAFF.

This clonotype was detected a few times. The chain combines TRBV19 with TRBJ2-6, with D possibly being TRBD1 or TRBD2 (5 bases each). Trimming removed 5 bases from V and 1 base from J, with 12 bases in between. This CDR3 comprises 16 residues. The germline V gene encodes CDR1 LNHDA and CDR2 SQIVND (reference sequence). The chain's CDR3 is CASSPEGRSGANVLTF. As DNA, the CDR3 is TGTGCCAGTAGTCCAGAGGGGAGATCTGGGGCCAACGTCCTGACTTTC.

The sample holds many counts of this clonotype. In DNA, the CDR3 is TGTGCCAGCAGCTTTGCGGGGGAGCTGTACAATGAGCAGTTCTTC. It specifies CASSFAGELYNEQFF. The J gene is TRBJ2-1, the V gene TRBV7-3; 7 positions agree with TRBD2. J lost 4 bases, V lost 3 bases, and 6 bases had no gene match. This CDR3 has 15 amino acids. Germline loops: CDR1 SGHTA, CDR2 FQGTGA.

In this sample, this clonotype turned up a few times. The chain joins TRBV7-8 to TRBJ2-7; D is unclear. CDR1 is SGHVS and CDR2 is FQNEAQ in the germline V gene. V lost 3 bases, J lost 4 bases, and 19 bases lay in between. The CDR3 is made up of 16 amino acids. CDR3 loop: CASSFGVASTIYEQYF. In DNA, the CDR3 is TGTGCCAGCAGCTTCGGTGTGGCCAGCACGATTTACGAGCAGTACTTC.

CDR3 amino acids: CASRMTVNTEAFF. The CDR3 bases are TGTGCCAGCAGGATGACAGTCAACACTGAAGCTTTCTTT. This chain links TRBV6-5 with TRBJ1-1; the D gene is possibly TRBD1 (5 bases). This CDR3 region has 13 residues. Germline CDR1 reads MNHEY; CDR2 reads SVGAGI. The V end lost 6 bases, the J end lost 2 bases, and 10 bases lay between the germline ends.

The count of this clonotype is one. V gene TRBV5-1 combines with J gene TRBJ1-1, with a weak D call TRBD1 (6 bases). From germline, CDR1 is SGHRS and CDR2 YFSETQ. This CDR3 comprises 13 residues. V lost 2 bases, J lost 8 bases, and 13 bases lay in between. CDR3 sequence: CASSLLQGREAFF. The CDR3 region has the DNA TGCGCCAGCAGCTTATTACAGGGAAGAGAAGCTTTCTTT.

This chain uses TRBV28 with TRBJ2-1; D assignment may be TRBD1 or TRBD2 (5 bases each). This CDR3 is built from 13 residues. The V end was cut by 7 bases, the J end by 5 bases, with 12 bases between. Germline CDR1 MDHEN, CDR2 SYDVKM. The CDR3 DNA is TGTGCCAGCATTGAGGGGTTCAACAATGAGCAGTTCTTC. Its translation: CASIEGFNNEQFF.

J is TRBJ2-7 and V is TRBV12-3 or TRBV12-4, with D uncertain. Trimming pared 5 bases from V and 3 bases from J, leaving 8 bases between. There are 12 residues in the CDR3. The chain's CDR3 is CASSLHNYEQYF. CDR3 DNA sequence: TGTGCCAGCAGTCTCCACAACTACGAGCAGTACTTC.

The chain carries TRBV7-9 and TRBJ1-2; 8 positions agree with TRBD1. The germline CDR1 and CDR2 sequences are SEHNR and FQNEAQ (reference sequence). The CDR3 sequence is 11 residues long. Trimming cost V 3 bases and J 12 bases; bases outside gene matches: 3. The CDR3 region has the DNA TGTGCCAGCAGCTTGGACAGGGTTAACACCTTC. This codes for CASSLDRVNTF. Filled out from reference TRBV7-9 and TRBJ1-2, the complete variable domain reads DTGVSQNPRHKITKRGQNVTFRCDPISEHNRLYWYRQTLGQGPEFLTYFQNEAQLEKSRLLSDRFSAERPKGSFSTLEIQRTEQGDSAMYLCASSLDRVNTFGSGTRLTVV.